Ten or more counts support the clone carrying this TCR beta chain. This specimen comes from a study of early T cells in non-severe SARS-CoV-2 infection. Germline assignment: CDR1 ENHRY and CDR2 SYGVKD. The CDR3 is 15 residues long. Trimming at V came to 2 bases and at J to 1 base, leaving 3 bases not matched to a gene. TCRdb redid the calling of the 5' RACE reads with MiXCR, one entry per CDR3 protein. The repertoire includes about 19,000 distinct CDR3 sequences, approximately 4.4% of them detected once, and 7.2% sits in the top ten. The chain is built from TRBV10-3 and TRBJ2-5, with TRBD1 matching 8 bases. The sequencing sample was made of whole blood. The receptor's source is an adult who was a healthcare worker with PCR-confirmed SARS-CoV-2 infection or an uninfected control (not recorded which). The CDR3 nucleotides read TGTGCCATCAGTGAGGACAGGGGACTCCAAGAGACCCAGTACTTC. Its translation is CAISEDRGLQETQYF.